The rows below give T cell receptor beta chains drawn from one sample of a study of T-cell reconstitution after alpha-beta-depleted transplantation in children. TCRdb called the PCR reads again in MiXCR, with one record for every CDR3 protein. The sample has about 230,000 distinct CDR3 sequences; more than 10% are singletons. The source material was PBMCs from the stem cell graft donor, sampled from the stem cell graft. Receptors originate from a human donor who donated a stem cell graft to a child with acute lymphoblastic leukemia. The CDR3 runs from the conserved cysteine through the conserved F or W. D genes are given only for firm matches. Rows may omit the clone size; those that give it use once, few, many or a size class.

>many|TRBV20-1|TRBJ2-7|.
TGCAGTGCTAGAGTGGAAACAACCCGCCGGAACGAGCAGTACTTC
CSARVETTRRNEQYF
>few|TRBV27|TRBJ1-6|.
TGTGCCAGCAGTTTAACGTATTTCGCCAGCAATTCACCCCTCCACTTT
CASSLTYFASNSPLHF
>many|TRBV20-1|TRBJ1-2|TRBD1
TGCAGTGCTAGACAGGGGGGGGCAGGGGACCTGTTGAACTATGGCTACACCTTC
CSARQGGAGDLLNYGYTF
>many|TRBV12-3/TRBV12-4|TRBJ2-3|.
TGTGCCAGCAGTTTAGGGGCAGTCACAGATACGCAGTATTTT
CASSLGAVTDTQYF
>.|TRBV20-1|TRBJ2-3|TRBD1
TGCAGTGCTAGAGAGGACAGGGGTGCAGATACGCAGTATTTT
CSAREDRGADTQYF
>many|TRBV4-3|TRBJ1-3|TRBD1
TGCGCCAGCAGCCAGGATACGACAGGGGGAACTGGAAACACCATATATTTT
CASSQDTTGGTGNTIYF
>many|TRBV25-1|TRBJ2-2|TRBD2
TGTGCCAGCAGTGAATATCGAGAGCGGGACCCCGTTTCGTACACCGGGGAGCTGTTTTTT
CASSEYRERDPVSYTGELFF
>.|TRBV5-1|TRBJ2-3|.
TGCGCCAGCAGCCTGGGGCAGGTGGGAACAGATACGCAGTATTTT
CASSLGQVGTDTQYF
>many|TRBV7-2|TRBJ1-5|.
TGTGCCAGCAGCTGGGGGGGCGAGAGCAATCAGCCCCAGCATTTT
CASSWGGESNQPQHF
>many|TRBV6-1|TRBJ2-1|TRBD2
TGTGCCAGCAGTCGAACGCGGACTAGCGGGAGCTACCCTGAGCAGTTCTTC
CASSRTRTSGSYPEQFF
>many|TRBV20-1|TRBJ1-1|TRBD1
TGCAGTGCTAGAGGGAACAGGGGAAGGACTGAAGCTTTCTTT
CSARGNRGRTEAFF
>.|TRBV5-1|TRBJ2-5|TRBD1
TGCGCCAGCAGTCCCTCCCGGGACAGAGAAGAGACCCAGTACTTC
CASSPSRDREETQYF
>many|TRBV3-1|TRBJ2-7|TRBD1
TGTGCCAGCAGCCCGGGACAGATTACCTACGAGCAGTACTTC
CASSPGQITYEQYF
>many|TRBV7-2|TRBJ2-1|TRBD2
TGTGCCAGCAGCTTAGGGGGACTAGCGGGCAATGAGCAGTTCTTC
CASSLGGLAGNEQFF